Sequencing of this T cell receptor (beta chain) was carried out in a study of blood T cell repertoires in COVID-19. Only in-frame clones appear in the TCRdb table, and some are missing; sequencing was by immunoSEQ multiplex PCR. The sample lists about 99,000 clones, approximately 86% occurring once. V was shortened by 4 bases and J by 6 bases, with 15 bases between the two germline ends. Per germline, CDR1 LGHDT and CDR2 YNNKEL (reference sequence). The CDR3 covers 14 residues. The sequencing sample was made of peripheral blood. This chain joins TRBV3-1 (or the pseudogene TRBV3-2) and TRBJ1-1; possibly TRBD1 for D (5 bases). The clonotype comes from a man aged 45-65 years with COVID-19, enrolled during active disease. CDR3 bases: TGTGCCAGCAGCCCGACGGCAGGGAGGGCTGAAGCTTTCTTT. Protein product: CASSPTAGRAEAFF.